These 25 T cell receptor beta chains originate from one sample sequenced in a study of cytomegalovirus exposure and HLA in healthy donors. The table came from immunoSEQ multiplex PCR; TCRdb's copy has only in-frame clones and leaves some out. Counted here are 300,000 to 350,000 clones, roughly 87% occurring once; the ten biggest clones make up approximately 0.95%. Material: PBMCs. The receptor set was obtained from a man aged 25 to 40 in good health and CMV-seronegative.

The rearrangement joins TRBV9 to TRBJ2-2; 7 nucleotides align to TRBD1. Per the germline V gene, CDR1 is SGDLS and CDR2 is YYNGEE. This CDR3 spans 16 amino acids. V lost 1 base to trimming and J lost 0 bases; unmatched junction nucleotides: 3. CDR3 in DNA: TGTGCCAGCAGCGTAACCGGGACAGCGAACACCGGGGAGCTGTTTTTT. This codes for CASSVTGTANTGELFF.

This chain uses TRBV7-7 with TRBJ2-2; D is perhaps TRBD2 (6 bases). Germline CDR1 SSHAT, CDR2 FNYEAQ (reference sequence). V dropped 1 base and J dropped 5 bases, with 11 bases sitting between them. The CDR3 runs 15 residues. The DNA for the CDR3 is TGTGCCAGCAGCTTAGGGGGAGGTGGAACCGGGGAGCTGTTTTTT. Protein product: CASSLGGGGTGELFF.

The chain combines TRBV18 with TRBJ1-1; 10 positions match TRBD1. V lost 2 bases and J lost 7; bases outside the gene matches: 7. CDR1 is KGHSH and CDR2 is LQKENI in the germline V gene. The CDR3 sequence is 15 residues long. The CDR3 protein is CASSPDRGRLGEAFF. The CDR3 DNA sequence: TGTGCCAGCTCACCAGACAGGGGGCGGTTGGGTGAAGCTTTCTTT.

The V and J genes are TRBV15 and TRBJ2-6; the D is unclear. There are 18 residues in the CDR3. Germline V gene lookup returns CDR1 LNHNV and CDR2 YYDKDF (reference sequence). V was cut by 5 bases and J by 0 bases, with 17 bases left in between. Here the CDR3 DNA reads TGTGCCACCAGCCCCCTTAGCTTGATCGGCTCTGGGGCCAACGTCCTGACTTTC. It is translated as CATSPLSLIGSGANVLTF.

The chain is built from TRBV9 and TRBJ1-3; no reliable D call. Trimming cost V 0 bases and J 0 bases, with 10 bases left between them. Per the germline V gene, CDR1 is SGDLS and CDR2 is YYNGEE. CDR3 length: 16 amino acids. CDR3: CASSVGGDFSGNTIYF. The CDR3 region has the DNA TGTGCCAGCAGCGTAGGAGGCGATTTCTCTGGAAACACCATATATTTT.

The CDR3, as DNA: TGTGCCAGCAGTTACTCGACACCGGGGTTTGGTCAGCCCCAGCATTTT. This sequence encodes CASSYSTPGFGQPQHF. V gene TRBV6-5 combines with J gene TRBJ1-5; D is uncertain. The CDR3 is 16 residues long. Germline CDR1 is MNHEY and CDR2 is SVGAGI. V was pared by 0 bases and J by 6 bases, with 15 bases between.

This chain connects TRBV7-2 to TRBJ1-2, with D perhaps matching TRBD1 (5 bases). V was shortened by 3 bases and J by 4 bases, with 12 bases between the two germline ends. This CDR3 contains 14 residues. Germline-derived CDR1 and CDR2 are SGHTA and FQGNSA. The CDR3 nucleotides are TGTGCCAGCAGCTTGGGGGGAGAGCTCTATGGCTACACCTTC. Protein: CASSLGGELYGYTF.

This sequence joins TRBV5-6 and TRBJ1-2; D call uncertain. The V end was cut by 4 bases, the J end by 7 bases, with 17 bases between. The CDR3 extends over 14 amino acids. The germline V gene encodes CDR1 SGHDT and CDR2 YYEEEE. The CDR3 loop reads CASSPGTGFTGYTF. Here the CDR3 DNA reads TGTGCCAGCAGCCCCGGAACGGGTTTTACTGGCTACACCTTC.

This chain uses TRBV29-1 with TRBJ2-3; TRBD2 might be the D (5 bases). Germline CDR1 reads SQVTM; CDR2 reads ANQGSEA. Trimming left V 0 bases short and J 6 bases short, with 10 bases between. This CDR3 is built from 13 residues. The CDR3 DNA reads as TGCAGCGTTGAAGATGGAGCGGAGGATACGCAGTATTTT. Residues: CSVEDGAEDTQYF.

The chain recombines TRBV5-6 with TRBJ2-3; 9 nucleotides line up with TRBD1. Germline V gene data show CDR1 as SGHDT and CDR2 as YYEEEE. The CDR3 has 14 amino acids. Trimming took 5 bases from V and 8 from J; bases not matched to a gene: 9. CDR3 region: CASRGTGPIGTQYF. CDR3 nucleotide sequence: TGTGCCAGCAGGGGGACAGGGCCGATTGGTACGCAGTATTTT.

V is TRBV18 and J is TRBJ1-1, with D maybe TRBD1 (6 bases). Trimming pared 3 bases from V and 7 bases from J, leaving 15 bases between. The CDR3 runs to 14 residues. Germline V gives CDR1 KGHSH, CDR2 LQKENI. The CDR3 DNA is TGTGCCAGCTCACCCTTGGCGACAGGTGGTGAAGCTTTCTTT. Translation gives CASSPLATGGEAFF.

The chain joins TRBV7-2 to TRBJ2-7, with a tentative D call TRBD1 (6 bases). Germline lookup yields CDR1 SGHTA and CDR2 FQGNSA. The CDR3 totals 13 residues. V gave up 4 bases and J gave up 2 bases, with 9 bases separating them. The CDR3 sequence is CASSYRQAYEQYF. As DNA, the CDR3 is TGTGCCAGCAGCTATCGACAGGCCTACGAGCAGTACTTC.

The rearrangement joins TRBV9 to TRBJ2-3; 7 bases are a match to TRBD2. J gave up 1 base and V 8 bases, and 4 bases lay outside the gene matches. CDR3 length: 13 residues. Germline loops: CDR1 SGDLS, CDR2 YYNGEE. The CDR3 coding sequence is TGTGCCAGTCACCGGGGGGGCACAGATACGCAGTATTTT. It codes for CASHRGGTDTQYF. Drawing the rest from reference TRBV9 and TRBJ2-3, the complete variable domain is DSGVTQTPKHLITATGQRVTLRCSPRSGDLSVYWYQQSLDQGLQFLIQYYNGEERAKGNILERFSAQQFPDLHSELNLSSLELGDSALYFCASHRGGTDTQYFGPGTRLTVL.

V usage is TRBV5-6 and J usage is TRBJ2-1, with TRBD2 matching 10 bases. Germline V lookup: CDR1 SGHDT, CDR2 YYEEEE. The V and J ends lost 4 bases and 5 bases, in that order; junction bases with no gene match: 12. This CDR3 has 17 residues. CDR3 protein: CASSPDWWLAGDNEQFF. The CDR3 region has the DNA TGTGCCAGCAGCCCGGATTGGTGGCTAGCGGGGGACAATGAGCAGTTCTTC.

V and J are TRBV14 and TRBJ2-1; 9 nucleotides match TRBD2. CDR1 and CDR2 (germline): SGHDN, FVKESK. J lost 5 bases, V lost 0 bases, and 11 bases had no gene match. The CDR3 has 18 amino acids. CDR3 protein: CASSQDIRKRGADNEQFF. In DNA form, the CDR3 reads TGTGCCAGCAGCCAAGATATTCGAAAGCGGGGGGCCGACAATGAGCAGTTCTTC.

The chain couples TRBV27 to TRBJ2-3, with TRBD2 identical over 8 bases. The CDR3 runs to 15 residues. CDR1 is MNHEY, CDR2 SMNVEV, per germline (reference sequence). V shed 6 bases, J shed 0 bases, and the junction held 5 bases outside the gene matches. The CDR3 sequence: CASRGLVLSTDTQYF. In DNA, the CDR3 is TGTGCCAGCAGGGGACTAGTGCTTAGCACAGATACGCAGTATTTT.

This clone was seen only once. The chain recombines TRBV5-5 with TRBJ1-2; 7 nucleotides agree with TRBD1. CDR3 size: 14 residues. J was trimmed by 4 bases and V by 3 bases; bases with no gene match: 6. In germline, CDR1 is SGHKS, CDR2 YYEKEE (reference sequence). The CDR3, as DNA: TGTGCCAGCAGCTCCCGGGACAGAATCTATGGCTACACCTTC. It translates to CASSSRDRIYGYTF.

The rearrangement links TRBV7-9 to TRBJ1-5; D remains unclear. The CDR3 contains 12 residues. V was shortened by 6 bases and J by 9 bases, with 12 bases between the two germline ends. The germline CDR1 and CDR2 sequences are SEHNR and FQNEAQ (reference sequence). CDR3 residues: CASSQNMPPQHF. The DNA for the CDR3 is TGTGCCAGCAGTCAAAACATGCCGCCCCAGCATTTT.

The chain carries TRBV5-4 and TRBJ2-1, with 8 bases matching TRBD2. The CDR3 consists of 13 residues. Germline CDR1 SGHNT, CDR2 YYREEE (reference sequence). The V gene end was trimmed by 4 bases and the J gene end by 6 bases; junction bases not matched to a gene: 3. The CDR3 coding sequence is TGTGCCAGCAGCCCCGGGACTAGCAATGAGCAGTTCTTC. This encodes CASSPGTSNEQFF.

The chain has TRBV19 and TRBJ2-3; possibly TRBD2 for D (7 bases). The CDR3 runs 15 residues. Trimming removed 6 bases from V and 0 bases from J, with 13 bases in between. CDR1 and CDR2 from the germline V gene are LNHDA and SQIVND (reference sequence). Here the CDR3 DNA reads TGTGCCAGTAGAATAAGGGGGGGAAGCACAGATACGCAGTATTTT. Protein sequence: CASRIRGGSTDTQYF.

The chain combines TRBV11-2 with TRBJ2-7; D is perhaps TRBD1 (6 bases). The length of the CDR3 is 14 residues. Trimming pared 2 bases from V and 5 bases from J, leaving 13 bases between. Germline V gives CDR1 SGHAT, CDR2 FQNNGV. The CDR3 protein is CASSLNRVLNEQYF. CDR3 in DNA: TGTGCCAGCAGCTTAAACAGGGTATTGAACGAGCAGTACTTC. Filled out from reference TRBV11-2 and TRBJ2-7, the complete variable domain reads EAGVAQSPRYKIIEKRQSVAFWCNPISGHATLYWYQQILGQGPKLLIQFQNNGVVDDSQLPKDRFSAERLKGVDSTLKIQPAKLEDSAVYLCASSLNRVLNEQYFGPGTRLTVT.

This chain links TRBV14 with TRBJ2-5, with 8 nucleotides matching TRBD1. The CDR3 spans 14 residues. The ends lost 5 bases at V and 7 bases at J; junction bases unmatched: 9. Looked up from germline, CDR1 is SGHDN and CDR2 is FVKESK. This CDR3 is CASSGRTGFGTQYF. As DNA, the CDR3 is TGTGCCAGCAGCGGTCGGACAGGGTTCGGGACCCAGTACTTC.

The J gene is TRBJ2-7, the V gene TRBV6-1; D is perhaps TRBD1 (6 bases). The CDR3 extends over 14 amino acids. Germline values: CDR1 MNHNS, CDR2 SASEGT. The ends were cut back, 4 bases at V and 4 bases at J, with 14 bases in the middle. As DNA, the CDR3 is TGTGCCAGCAGTGGACGGGACATTACTTACGAGCAGTACTTC. Translation gives CASSGRDITYEQYF.

V usage is TRBV10-2 and J usage is TRBJ2-1; TRBD2 agrees at 7 bases. Trimming removed 8 bases from V and 6 bases from J; junction bases left unmatched: 7. The germline V gene encodes CDR1 WSHSY and CDR2 SAAADI. The CDR3 length is 13 residues. CDR3 protein: CASGTIYANEQFF. The CDR3 DNA reads TGCGCCAGCGGGACTATTTATGCCAATGAGCAGTTCTTC.

This chain uses TRBV4-1 with TRBJ1-4; TRBD1 matches 9 bases. The length of the CDR3 is 14 residues. J gave up 6 bases and V 6 bases, and 5 bases lay outside the gene matches. Germline V gives CDR1 MGHRA, CDR2 YSYEKL. CDR3 amino acids: CASRHTGGDEKLFF. In nucleotides, the CDR3 is TGCGCCAGCAGACACACAGGGGGCGATGAAAAACTGTTTTTT.